This TCR beta chain emerged from a study of radiotherapy plus CTLA-4 blockade in lung cancer. Here immunoSEQ multiplex PCR was the method, and the copy in TCRdb shows in-frame clones only, minus some. The sample gives some 73,000 clones, about 80% of which show up once; approximately 0.81% is in the top ten. Between the trimmed V and J ends, which lost 2 bases and 8 bases, there was a span of 8 bases. The CDR3 runs to 12 residues. Germline V lookup: CDR1 SGDLS, CDR2 YYNGEE. The clonotype was recovered from a human donor with non-small cell lung cancer who had stable disease on radiotherapy plus ipilimumab. This chain joins TRBV9 and TRBJ2-1; D is perhaps TRBD1 (5 bases). Sequenced material: peripheral blood, taken from a patient treated with radiotherapy plus ipilimumab. Written as DNA, the CDR3 is TGTGCCAGCAGCGTCAGGGAATATGAGCAGTTCTTC. Its translation is CASSVREYEQFF. The entire variable domain, with the rest obtained from reference TRBV9 and TRBJ2-1, is as follows: DSGVTQTPKHLITATGQRVTLRCSPRSGDLSVYWYQQSLDQGLQFLIQYYNGEERAKGNILERFSAQQFPDLHSELNLSSLELGDSALYFCASSVREYEQFFGPGTRLTVL.